This T cell receptor (beta chain) came from a study of blood T cells in healthy people across ages. Together with a sample-barcoded 5' primer, a J-beta primer mix was included in a second PCR lasting roughly 6 to 12 cycles. TCRdb fed the 5' RACE reads into MiXCR, producing one record per CDR3 protein. The data hold 1.6 million or so distinct CDR3 sequences, with roughly 32% observed a single time. Deletions cut 7 bases from V and 7 bases from J, with 20 bases between. The CDR3 length is 15 residues. Germline V gene data show CDR1 as MDHEN and CDR2 as SYDVKM. The chain uses TRBV28 and TRBJ1-5; D is undetermined. This receptor was identified in a woman aged 25 to 39 in good health. What was sequenced was blood. The CDR3 is CASTNRSGMRQPQHF. The CDR3 DNA reads as TGTGCCAGCACCAACCGTTCGGGGATGAGGCAGCCCCAGCATTTT.